A selection of T cell receptor beta chains follows, all from one sample in a study of blood T cells in healthy people across ages. Each CDR3 protein is one row after TCRdb ran MiXCR on the 5' RACE reads. The sample shows 800,000 or so distinct CDR3 sequences, less than 80% of them seen only once. The sequencing sample was made of blood. The receptor source for this set is a young man in good health. Both conserved end residues are trimmed from each CDR3.

>TRBV20-1|TRBJ2-3
SAPKAAGDKDTQY
>TRBV5-1|TRBJ1-2
ASSPPATGAPRGYT
>TRBV7-6|TRBJ2-7
ASSRQGTGEQY
>TRBV7-2|TRBJ2-1
ASTTGAGGRNEQF
>TRBV20-1|TRBJ2-1
SARLAGAYNEQF
>TRBV20-1|TRBJ2-7
SAMDTFASSYEQY
>TRBV9|TRBJ1-5
ASSVDQIGPQH
>TRBV7-9|TRBJ2-7
ASSLGGLLAEQY
>TRBV7-2|TRBJ1-2
ASSLPPVGGANYGYT
>TRBV5-6|TRBJ2-3
ASPTSGGNTDTQY
>TRBV5-1|TRBJ2-5
ASSANGGTETQY
>TRBV7-9|TRBJ2-3
ASSLSIRTDTQY
>TRBV7-2|TRBJ2-3
ASSLGGQPGTDTQY
>TRBV28|TRBJ2-3
ASSRGLAATDTQY
>TRBV6-5|TRBJ2-3
ASSLLAGFADTQY
>TRBV20-1|TRBJ2-5
SAPGGPWETQY
>TRBV4-3|TRBJ1-5
ASSQDWAEPQH
>TRBV2|TRBJ1-6
ASGRTGGDSPLH
>TRBV6-2/TRBV6-3|TRBJ2-1
ASSDVDEQF